The 19 T cell receptor beta chains listed next were all sequenced from one sample in a study of T cell changes during pregnancy in multiple sclerosis. Sequencing used immunoSEQ multiplex PCR; TCRdb keeps in-frame clones, though not all of them. The sample consists of 30,000 to 35,000 clones, 90% of them appearing once. The sample in question was CD8+ T cells from peripheral blood mononuclear cells, obtained in the first trimester of pregnancy. The origin of the receptors is a female donor with multiple sclerosis, enrolled in a pregnancy study.

This rearrangement joins TRBV6-6 to TRBJ2-2, with TRBD2 matching over 8 bases. The CDR3 covers 16 residues. J gave up 1 base and V 1 base, and 2 bases lay outside the gene matches. The germline V gene has CDR1 MNHNY and CDR2 SVGAGI (reference sequence). CDR3 loop: CASSYYAGGNTGELFF. The CDR3 coding sequence is TGTGCCAGCAGTTACTACGCGGGAGGGAACACCGGGGAGCTGTTTTTT.

The chain recombines TRBV5-1 with TRBJ2-5, with 14 bases identical to TRBD2. Trimming took 3 bases from V and 5 from J; bases not matched to a gene: 9. Germline loops: CDR1 SGHRS, CDR2 YFSETQ. The CDR3 spans 17 residues. CDR3 in amino acids: CASSWPGLAGAGETQYF. For the CDR3, the DNA is TGCGCCAGCAGCTGGCCGGGACTAGCGGGAGCTGGGGAGACCCAGTACTTC. The variable domain in full, with the rest retrieved from reference TRBV5-1 and TRBJ2-5, is KAGVTQTPRYLIKTRGQQVTLSCSPISGHRSVSWYQQTPGQGLQFLFEYFSETQRNKGNFPGRFSGRQFSNSRSEMNVSTLELGDSALYLCASSWPGLAGAGETQYFGPGTRLLVL.

The chain is built from TRBV6-6 and TRBJ2-3, with 7 bases lining up with TRBD2. Per germline, CDR1 MNHNY and CDR2 SVGAGI (reference sequence). The CDR3 extends over 14 amino acids. J lost 3 bases, V lost 6 bases, and 6 bases had no gene match. The CDR3 DNA follows: TGTGCCAGCAGCCAAGGGCGGGAGACAGATACGCAGTATTTT. It translates to CASSQGRETDTQYF.

The J gene is TRBJ1-1, the V gene TRBV5-1, with D possibly TRBD1 on 6 matching bases. The germline gives CDR1 SGHRS, CDR2 YFSETQ. The CDR3 spans 13 residues. This CDR3 is CDLYRAGNTEAFF. The CDR3 DNA is TGCGACCTTTACAGGGCGGGGAACACTGAAGCTTTCTTT.

This clone was counted a few times. V usage is TRBV30 and J usage is TRBJ1-1, with D possibly matching TRBD1 (5 bases). This CDR3 spans 15 amino acids. Looked up from germline, CDR1 is GTSNPN and CDR2 is SVGIG (reference sequence). Trimming left V 3 bases short and J 0 bases short, with 14 bases between. The CDR3 DNA reads TGTGCCTGGAGAGATCCAGGGTTCATGAACACTGAAGCTTTCTTT. This gives the protein CAWRDPGFMNTEAFF. The variable domain in full, completed from reference TRBV30 and TRBJ1-1, reads SQTIHQWPATLVQPVGSPLSLECTVEGTSNPNLYWYRQAAGRGLQLLFYSVGIGQISSEVPQNLSASRPQDRQFILSSKKLLLSDSGFYLCAWRDPGFMNTEAFFGQGTRLTVV.

The V call is TRBV27, the J call TRBJ1-2; D might be TRBD1 (5 bases). The germline V and J ends were trimmed by 5 bases and 0 bases, with 10 bases remaining between them. Germline-derived CDR1 and CDR2 are MNHEY and SMNVEV (reference sequence). The length of the CDR3 is 14 residues. The CDR3 protein is CASSDSAANYGYTF. For the CDR3, the DNA is TGTGCCAGCAGTGACAGTGCAGCTAACTATGGCTACACCTTC.

The rearrangement links TRBV5-6 to TRBJ2-1; 15 bases align to TRBD2. Unmatched junction bases numbered 3, after V lost 2 bases and J lost 9 bases. Per the germline V gene, CDR1 is SGHDT and CDR2 is YYEEEE. CDR3 length: 15 residues. This chain's CDR3 is CASSLGTSGRIEQFF. The DNA for the CDR3 is TGTGCCAGCAGCTTAGGGACTAGCGGGAGGATTGAGCAGTTCTTC.

V usage is TRBV5-6 and J usage is TRBJ2-5, with 7 positions matching TRBD1. CDR1 SGHDT and CDR2 YYEEEE come from the germline V gene. The junction had 4 bases not matched to a gene; V was cut back by 2 bases and J by 3 bases. The CDR3 extends over 14 amino acids. This CDR3 reads CASSLQGSEETQYF. The CDR3 nucleotides read TGTGCCAGCAGCTTACAGGGGTCCGAAGAGACCCAGTACTTC.

The chain uses TRBV9 and TRBJ2-1; unclear D gene. The CDR3 loop spans 15 amino acids. V was cut by 0 bases and J by 0 bases, with 7 bases left in between. Germline CDR1 and CDR2: SGDLS and YYNGEE. CDR3 sequence: CASSVAWSSYNEQFF. CDR3 coding DNA: TGTGCCAGCAGCGTAGCTTGGAGCTCCTACAATGAGCAGTTCTTC.

This chain joins TRBV9 and TRBJ2-1; D may be TRBD2 (6 bases). The V gene lost 4 bases and the J gene lost 12 bases, with 23 bases spanning the gap. The CDR3 has 15 residues. Per germline, CDR1 SGDLS and CDR2 YYNGEE. The CDR3 bases are TGTGCCAGCAGCCCGACGGGAGACCGCGCGGAAATGCAGTTCTTC. It is translated as CASSPTGDRAEMQFF. Full variable domain (rest looked up from reference TRBV9 and TRBJ2-1): DSGVTQTPKHLITATGQRVTLRCSPRSGDLSVYWYQQSLDQGLQFLIQYYNGEERAKGNILERFSAQQFPDLHSELNLSSLELGDSALYFCASSPTGDRAEMQFFGPGTRLTVL.

This chain connects TRBV7-9 to TRBJ2-5, with 10 positions matching TRBD1. The CDR3 covers 14 residues. Germline V gene sequence: CDR1 SEHNR, CDR2 FQNEAQ (reference sequence). J gave up 5 bases and V 5 bases, and 5 bases lay outside the gene matches. As DNA, the CDR3 is TGTGCCAGCAGCCAGACAGGGGGCCCTGAGACCCAGTACTTC. This sequence encodes CASSQTGGPETQYF. Together with reference TRBV7-9 and TRBJ2-5, the CDR3 gives the full variable domain: DTGVSQNPRHKITKRGQNVTFRCDPISEHNRLYWYRQTLGQGPEFLTYFQNEAQLEKSRLLSDRFSAERPKGSFSTLEIQRTEQGDSAMYLCASSQTGGPETQYFGPGTRLLVL.

This clone came up once. The chain recombines TRBV7-9 with TRBJ1-4, with TRBD1 matching over 8 bases. The CDR3 runs to 15 residues. The trim removed 5 bases at V and 8 bases at J, leaving 10 bases unmatched. CDR1 is SEHNR, CDR2 FQNEAQ, per germline (reference sequence). Here the CDR3 reads CASSHPDRVREKLFF. The CDR3 nucleotides are TGTGCCAGCAGCCACCCGGACAGGGTTCGAGAAAAACTGTTTTTT.

The genes are TRBV2 and TRBJ1-2; D gene unclear. This CDR3 comprises 13 residues. CDR1 and CDR2 from the germline V gene are SNHLY and FYNNEI. V shed 8 bases and J shed 0 bases, with 10 bases lying between them. The CDR3 DNA reads as TGTGCCAGCTTTGAGACATCTAACTATGGCTACACCTTC. Amino acids: CASFETSNYGYTF. Drawing the rest from reference TRBV2 and TRBJ1-2, the complete variable domain is EPEVTQTPSHQVTQMGQEVILRCVPISNHLYFYWYRQILGQKVEFLVSFYNNEISEKSEIFDDQFSVERPDGSNFTLKIRSTKLEDSAMYFCASFETSNYGYTFGSGTRLTVV.

This chain connects TRBV27 to TRBJ2-7; maybe TRBD1 (6 bases). V was trimmed by 3 bases and J by 3 bases, leaving 9 bases between them. Germline CDR1 is MNHEY and CDR2 is SMNVEV (reference sequence). The CDR3 has 13 amino acids. CDR3 bases: TGTGCCAGCAGTTTTCAGGGGAACTACGAGCAGTACTTC. Its translation is CASSFQGNYEQYF.

This chain links TRBV6-6 with TRBJ2-1, with TRBD2 as a possible D gene (7 bases). The germline gives CDR1 MNHNY, CDR2 SVGAGI (reference sequence). This CDR3 has 16 amino acids. V was trimmed by 0 bases and J by 5 bases, leaving 14 bases between them. Written as DNA, the CDR3 is TGTGCCAGCAGTTACTCCGGGGGGCAGAGGCACAATGAGCAGTTCTTC. Its translation: CASSYSGGQRHNEQFF.

The chain uses TRBV27 and TRBJ2-5, with D possibly being TRBD2 (5 bases). Trimming pared 6 bases from V and 5 bases from J, leaving 16 bases between. Germline V CDR1 and CDR2: MNHEY, SMNVEV (reference sequence). The CDR3 length is 14 residues. CDR3 residues: CASSPGSSGETQYF. CDR3 nucleotide sequence: TGTGCCAGCAGCCCGGGAAGCTCCGGCGAGACCCAGTACTTC.

This clone was seen a single time. J is TRBJ2-5 and V is TRBV19; 16 bases agree with TRBD2. Losses at the gene ends were 7 bases for V and 3 bases for J; bases not matched to a gene: 5. This CDR3 has 16 residues. Germline CDR1 reads LNHDA; CDR2 reads SQIVND (reference sequence). The CDR3: CASIGGTSGREETQYF. The CDR3 region has the DNA TGTGCCAGTATCGGGGGGACTAGCGGGAGGGAAGAGACCCAGTACTTC.

The chain couples TRBV27 to TRBJ2-3, with 8 bases lining up with TRBD2. The CDR3 runs 16 residues. Germline assignment: CDR1 MNHEY and CDR2 SMNVEV (reference sequence). With V trimmed by 0 bases and J by 4 bases, 6 bases remained unmatched. This CDR3 reads CASSLSAGGWSDTQYF. The CDR3 DNA sequence: TGTGCCAGCAGTTTATCTGCGGGAGGTTGGTCAGATACGCAGTATTTT.

Concerning this clone: A much larger clone sits a single nucleotide away, making a read error possible. The V gene is TRBV7-9, the J gene TRBJ2-7; TRBD2 might be the D (6 bases). The germline V gene has CDR1 SEHNR and CDR2 FQNEAQ (reference sequence). This CDR3 is built from 15 residues. The CDR3 sequence: CTSSHPGDAGLEQYF. In DNA form, the CDR3 reads TGTACCAGCAGCCACCCGGGGGATGCGGGGCTCGAGCAGTACTTC.